The 21 T cell receptor beta chains given below trace back to one sample, sequenced in a study of circulating CD8 cells and anti-PD-1 response in melanoma. TCR libraries were prepared from 15 ng of total RNA with the QIAseq Immune Repertoire TCR panel. MiXCR, applied by TCRdb to the reads, yields one record per CDR3 protein. Altogether roughly 800 distinct CDR3 sequences are present, 4% being singletons, with the ten largest covering approximately 17%. Live CD3+CD8+TCRalphabeta+ cells were sorted into four subsets by PD-1 and/or TIGIT. Sequencing was performed on CD8+ T cells from PBMCs, taken at baseline or after one month of anti-PD-1 therapy (not recorded which). The receptors here all came from a human donor with melanoma.

This clonotype is large (0.1 to 1%) by share. The genes are TRBV27 and TRBJ2-3; 13 bases line up with TRBD2. Germline CDR1 and CDR2: MNHEY and SMNVEV (reference sequence). The J segment lost 4 bases and the V segment lost 5 bases, leaving 9 bases of the junction unmatched. This CDR3 has 17 amino acids. The CDR3 DNA reads as TGTGCCAGCAGTAGAGCGACTAGCGGGGGGCCCTCAGATACGCAGTATTTT. It yields the protein CASSRATSGGPSDTQYF.

This clonotype is termed medium-sized (0.01 to 0.1%). The gene calls are TRBV29-1 and TRBJ2-7; the match to TRBD2 covers 13 bases. The CDR3 runs 13 residues. Germline V gene data show CDR1 as SQVTM and CDR2 as ANQGSEA. The J segment lost 5 bases and the V segment lost 7 bases, leaving 5 bases of the junction unmatched. The CDR3 is CSAILAGGDEQYF. CDR3 nucleotide sequence: TGCAGCGCCATACTAGCGGGAGGGGACGAGCAGTACTTC.

In this sample, this clonotype turned up a few times. The chain recombines TRBV27 with TRBJ2-1; 7 nucleotides align to TRBD1. J gave up 4 bases and V 5 bases, and 17 bases lay outside the gene matches. The CDR3 contains 18 residues. From germline, CDR1 is MNHEY and CDR2 SMNVEV (reference sequence). The CDR3 DNA reads as TGTGCCAGCAGTCCCCTCACGACAGGGCTGGTCGGGTACAATGAGCAGTTCTTC. Its translation: CASSPLTTGLVGYNEQFF.

This clonotype is large in the sample. The gene calls are TRBV7-3 and TRBJ2-3; no definite D call. The CDR3 has 14 residues. CDR1 is SGHTA and CDR2 is FQGTGA in the germline V gene. V was cut by 5 bases and J by 6 bases, with 15 bases left in between. CDR3 in DNA: TGTGCCAGCAGCCCCACCGACCTCGGGGATACGCAGTATTTT. Translating it yields CASSPTDLGDTQYF.

This clonotype is categorized as medium-sized. The rearrangement links TRBV27 to TRBJ2-7; TRBD1 is a possible D gene (6 bases). The CDR3 runs 15 residues. Germline CDR1 is MNHEY and CDR2 is SMNVEV (reference sequence). Trimming took 0 bases from V and 4 from J, leaving 13 bases between them. In DNA, the CDR3 is TGTGCCAGCAGTTTATCGAGGGGACACCCTTACGAGCAGTACTTC. It specifies CASSLSRGHPYEQYF.

This clonotype is categorized as large (0.1 to 1%). J is TRBJ2-1 and V is TRBV27; 11 positions agree with TRBD2. CDR3 length: 16 residues. From germline, CDR1 is MNHEY and CDR2 SMNVEV (reference sequence). V gave up 5 bases and J gave up 5 bases; unmatched junction bases: 8. The CDR3 DNA follows: TGTGCCAGCAGTCTTACTAGCGGGAGTTGGGACAATGAGCAGTTCTTC. Translating gives CASSLTSGSWDNEQFF.

The chain combines TRBV28 with TRBJ2-1; 9 nucleotides agree with TRBD2. J was trimmed by 7 bases and V by 4 bases; bases with no gene match: 5. The CDR3 spans 14 residues. Germline loops: CDR1 MDHEN, CDR2 SYDVKM. This CDR3 is CASSSSGILNEQFF. DNA of the CDR3: TGTGCCAGCAGTTCTAGCGGGATCCTGAATGAGCAGTTCTTC. The whole variable domain, filled in from reference TRBV28 and TRBJ2-1, reads DVKVTQSSRYLVKRTGEKVFLECVQDMDHENMFWYRQDPGLGLRLIYFSYDVKMKEKGDIPEGYSVSREKKERFSLILESASTNQTSMYLCASSSSGILNEQFFGPGTRLTVL.

The V and J genes are TRBV7-9 and TRBJ1-5; maybe TRBD1 (5 bases). Germline CDR1 is SEHNR and CDR2 is FQNEAQ (reference sequence). This CDR3 comprises 14 residues. Trimming shortened V by 3 bases and J by 4 bases, and 10 bases separated the two germline ends. CDR3 sequence (DNA): TGTGCCAGCAGCTTGGCAGGGCTAAATCAGCCCCAGCATTTT. The encoded protein is CASSLAGLNQPQHF.

This clonotype is labeled large (0.1 to 1%). The rearrangement joins TRBV7-2 to TRBJ2-7; 11 bases map to TRBD2. The V gene end was trimmed by 6 bases and the J gene end by 6 bases; junction bases not matched to a gene: 10. Germline CDR1 SGHTA, CDR2 FQGNSA. The CDR3 spans 15 residues. CDR3 sequence reads: CASRALAGDMSEQYF. DNA for the CDR3: TGTGCCAGCAGAGCACTAGCGGGAGATATGAGCGAGCAGTACTTC.

This clonotype was seen a few times. This chain uses TRBV27 with TRBJ2-1; tentative D call: TRBD2 (5 bases). The germline V gene has CDR1 MNHEY and CDR2 SMNVEV (reference sequence). The CDR3 loop spans 13 amino acids. V dropped 2 bases and J dropped 9 bases, with 11 bases sitting between them. The CDR3 DNA follows: TGTGCCAGCAGTTTACCTCGCCGGGGTGAGCAGTTCTTC. As protein: CASSLPRRGEQFF.

The table lists this clonotype with a few counts. V and J are TRBV28 and TRBJ2-4; no clear D. CDR3 length: 13 amino acids. Germline assignment: CDR1 MDHEN and CDR2 SYDVKM. V was pared by 3 bases and J by 6 bases, with 9 bases between. The CDR3 coding sequence is TGTGCCAGCAGTTTGGGCACCATAAACATTCAGTACTTC. This codes for CASSLGTINIQYF.

This clonotype is large within its sample. The V call is TRBV6-5, the J call TRBJ1-1; possibly TRBD1 for D (5 bases). Trimming shortened V by 1 base and J by 2 bases, and 11 bases separated the two germline ends. This CDR3 contains 15 residues. Germline V gene sequence: CDR1 MNHEY, CDR2 SVGAGI. The CDR3 loop is CASSYYYRDNTEAFF. Here the CDR3 DNA reads TGTGCCAGCAGTTACTATTATCGGGACAACACTGAAGCTTTCTTT.

This clonotype counts as large. The chain uses TRBV7-3 and TRBJ2-1; 12 bases align to TRBD2. The CDR3 covers 16 residues. Germline values: CDR1 SGHTA, CDR2 FQGTGA. Unmatched junction bases numbered 8, after V lost 5 bases and J lost 6 bases. This CDR3 reads CASSHLTSGSSNEQFF. CDR3 DNA: TGTGCCAGCAGCCATCTGACTAGCGGGAGTTCCAATGAGCAGTTCTTC.

By frequency in the sample, this clonotype is large. The chain is built from TRBV29-1 and TRBJ2-2, with a tentative D call TRBD2 (6 bases). With 4 bases removed from V and 0 bases from J, the gap between germline ends came to 12 bases. Germline CDR1 reads SQVTM; CDR2 reads ANQGSEA. This CDR3 contains 15 residues. CDR3 protein: CSVARRDANTGELFF. The CDR3 bases are TGCAGCGTTGCTAGGCGGGACGCGAACACCGGGGAGCTGTTTTTT.

By share of the sample, this clonotype is medium-sized. The CDR3 reads CSVEGLADSYEQYF. In DNA, the CDR3 is TGCAGCGTTGAAGGACTAGCGGACTCCTACGAGCAGTACTTC. The chain joins TRBV29-1 to TRBJ2-7, with 9 positions matching TRBD2. With V trimmed by 1 base and J by 0 bases, 1 base remained unmatched. Per germline, CDR1 SQVTM and CDR2 ANQGSEA. The CDR3 is 14 residues long.

This clonotype is categorized as large. The J gene is TRBJ2-7, the V gene TRBV18; 9 nucleotides agree with TRBD1. Germline CDR1 and CDR2: KGHSH and LQKENI. Trimming took 1 base from V and 0 from J; bases not matched to a gene: 4. This CDR3 is built from 16 residues. CDR3 protein: CASSPHATGGSYEQYF. The CDR3 DNA reads TGTGCCAGCTCACCACACGCGACAGGGGGCTCCTACGAGCAGTACTTC.

This clonotype ranks as medium-sized (0.01 to 0.1%). The chain uses TRBV6-6 and TRBJ2-1; D uncertain. Trimming pared 6 bases from V and 3 bases from J, leaving 12 bases between. Per germline, CDR1 MNHNY and CDR2 SVGAGI (reference sequence). The CDR3 totals 14 residues. The CDR3: CASSPDRLYNEQFF. Here the CDR3 DNA reads TGTGCCAGCAGCCCGGACCGACTCTACAATGAGCAGTTCTTC.

By proportion, this clonotype is large. This chain uses TRBV27 with TRBJ2-7; D gene ambiguous. Germline CDR1 and CDR2: MNHEY and SMNVEV (reference sequence). Trimming took 5 bases from V and 4 from J, leaving 9 bases between them. CDR3 length: 12 amino acids. The CDR3 region is CASSPSAYEQYF. The CDR3 nucleotides read TGTGCCAGCAGTCCCTCGGCTTACGAGCAGTACTTC.

This clonotype rates as large. CDR3: CASSFPTGTVSYEQYF. The CDR3 nucleotides read TGTGCCAGCAGTTTTCCAACCGGGACTGTCTCCTACGAGCAGTACTTC. V gene TRBV28 combines with J gene TRBJ2-7; D may be TRBD2 (6 bases). The CDR3 is 16 residues long. Germline-derived CDR1 and CDR2 are MDHEN and SYDVKM. Trimming took 3 bases from V and 0 from J, leaving 15 bases between them. Drawing the rest from reference TRBV28 and TRBJ2-7, the complete variable domain is DVKVTQSSRYLVKRTGEKVFLECVQDMDHENMFWYRQDPGLGLRLIYFSYDVKMKEKGDIPEGYSVSREKKERFSLILESASTNQTSMYLCASSFPTGTVSYEQYFGPGTRLTVT.

This clonotype was counted only a few times. The rearrangement joins TRBV28 to TRBJ1-1, with no clear D. Germline values: CDR1 MDHEN, CDR2 SYDVKM. With 2 bases removed from V and 4 bases from J, the gap between germline ends came to 14 bases. The CDR3 contains 15 residues. CDR3 sequence: CASSLGRLSGTEAFF. The CDR3 bases are TGTGCCAGCAGTTTAGGTCGACTTTCTGGCACTGAAGCTTTCTTT.

Details on this clonotype: One end of the junction fails to match germline, which may point to a read error. CDR3 coding DNA: TGTGCCAGCAGCGCTTTGGGGAACACCTACAATGAGCAGCTCTTC. Encoded protein: CASSALGNTYNEQLF. The chain recombines TRBV9 with TRBJ2-1, with no clear D. CDR3 length: 15 residues. From germline, CDR1 is SGDLS and CDR2 YYNGEE.